This T cell receptor (beta chain) was retrieved from a study of T-cell reconstitution after alpha-beta-depleted transplantation in children. Only a few counts were recorded for this clonotype. This CDR3 region has 14 residues. CDR1 is WSHSY and CDR2 is SAAADI in the germline V gene. V lost 8 bases, J lost 2 bases, and 14 bases lay in between. Preparing the TCRbeta library involved the use of unique molecular identifiers. TCRdb re-analysed the PCR reads in MiXCR, keeping a single row per CDR3 protein. The data contain about 540,000 distinct CDR3 sequences, roughly 18% of them singletons. The V call is TRBV10-2, the J call TRBJ2-3; maybe TRBD2 (6 bases). This TCR was recovered from a human donor who donated a stem cell graft to a child with acute lymphoblastic leukemia. The sample here was PBMCs from the stem cell graft donor, taken from the stem cell graft. CDR3 sequence (DNA): TGCGCCAGCCGAATCGGGGGAATCACAGATACGCAGTATTTT. This sequence encodes CASRIGGITDTQYF.